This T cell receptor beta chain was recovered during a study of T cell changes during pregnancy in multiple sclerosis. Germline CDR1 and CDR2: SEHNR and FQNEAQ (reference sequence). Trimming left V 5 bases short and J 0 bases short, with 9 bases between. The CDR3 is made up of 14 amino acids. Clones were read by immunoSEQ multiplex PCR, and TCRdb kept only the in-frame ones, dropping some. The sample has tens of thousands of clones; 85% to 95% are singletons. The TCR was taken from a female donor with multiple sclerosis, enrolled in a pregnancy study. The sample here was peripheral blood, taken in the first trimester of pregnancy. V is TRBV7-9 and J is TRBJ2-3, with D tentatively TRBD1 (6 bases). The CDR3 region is CASSLGQSTDTQYF. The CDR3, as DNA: TGTGCCAGCAGCCTCGGACAGAGCACAGATACGCAGTATTTT.